Each of the 7 T cell receptor beta chains below was sequenced from the same sample in a study of circulating CD8 cells and anti-PD-1 response in melanoma. From live CD3+CD8+TCRalphabeta+ cells, four PD-1 and/or TIGIT subsets were sorted. TCR libraries were prepared from approximately 15 ng of total RNA with the QIAseq Immune Repertoire TCR panel. TCRdb redid the calling of the reads with MiXCR, one entry per CDR3 protein. The table records roughly 300 distinct CDR3 sequences, around 13% of them present only once. Here the sequenced sample was CD8+ T cells from PBMCs, taken at baseline or after one month of anti-PD-1 therapy (not recorded which). These receptors came from a human donor with melanoma.

The chain couples TRBV5-4 to TRBJ2-7, with TRBD1 identical over 7 bases. CDR3 length equals 14 residues. The germline CDR1 and CDR2 sequences are SGHNT and YYREEE (reference sequence). Trimming removed 4 bases from V and 4 bases from J; junction bases left unmatched: 8. The CDR3: CASSHGDSPYEQYF. CDR3 nucleotide sequence: TGTGCCAGCAGCCACGGGGACAGCCCATACGAGCAGTACTTC.

The J gene is TRBJ2-7, the V gene TRBV28; possible D gene TRBD2, 6 bases. V was clipped by 5 bases and J by 3 bases, with 20 bases between them. Germline lookup yields CDR1 MDHEN and CDR2 SYDVKM. The CDR3 runs 16 residues. CDR3 residues: CASSTRDSRRYYEQYF. In DNA, the CDR3 is TGTGCCAGCAGTACCAGGGACTCTAGGCGGTACTACGAGCAGTACTTC. The full variable domain, in which reference TRBV28 and TRBJ2-7 provide the parts outside the CDR3, is DVKVTQSSRYLVKRTGEKVFLECVQDMDHENMFWYRQDPGLGLRLIYFSYDVKMKEKGDIPEGYSVSREKKERFSLILESASTNQTSMYLCASSTRDSRRYYEQYFGPGTRLTVT.

This clonotype rates as medium-sized. The genes are TRBV12-3 or TRBV12-4 and TRBJ1-2, with D perhaps TRBD1 (5 bases). The CDR3 is made up of 17 amino acids. V shed 4 bases and J shed 4 bases, with 22 bases lying between them. The CDR3 sequence is CASSSGGASLSPYGYTF. The CDR3 DNA follows: TGTGCCAGCAGTTCCGGCGGGGCCTCCCTATCTCCCTATGGCTACACCTTC.

This clonotype is medium-sized (0.01 to 0.1%) in the sample. The junction does not match germline at one end; this may be a read error. The chain links TRBV4-1 to TRBJ2-7, with no clear D. Germline CDR1 reads MGHRA; CDR2 reads YSYEKL. The CDR3 has 15 residues. The DNA for the CDR3 is TGCGCCAGCAGCCTCATCCCGGAAAGCTCCTACGTGCAGTACTTC. Residues: CASSLIPESSYVQYF.

This clonotype is labeled medium-sized. The chain is built from TRBV7-2 and TRBJ1-1; the D gene is possibly TRBD1 (5 bases). V lost 5 bases, J lost 0 bases, and 22 bases lay in between. CDR3 length: 18 residues. Germline CDR1 and CDR2: SGHTA and FQGNSA. Here the CDR3 reads CASSQSGPGRFMNTEAFF. DNA for the CDR3: TGTGCCAGCAGCCAAAGCGGCCCAGGGCGTTTTATGAACACTGAAGCTTTCTTT.

The chain combines TRBV7-2 with TRBJ2-5, with D tentatively TRBD1 (5 bases). Germline CDR1 and CDR2: SGHTA and FQGNSA. The CDR3 spans 14 residues. V lost 5 bases to trimming and J lost 5 bases, with 15 bases between them. The CDR3, as DNA: TGTGCCAGCAGCCCGAACAGGATAGAGGAGACCCAGTACTTC. Its protein is CASSPNRIEETQYF.

As for this clonotype: Only one base separates this from a far larger clonotype, so it likely reflects a read error. The chain is built from TRBV21-1 and TRBJ2-3; TRBD2 is the table's D call and was not checked against the DNA. TRBV21-1 is given as a pseudogene. This CDR3 contains 15 residues. The CDR3 region is CASSLTPSGGGTQYF. The CDR3 DNA sequence: TGTGCCAGCAGCTTAACCCCTAGCGGGGGGGGTACGCAGTATTTT.